This TCR beta chain was recorded in a study of OX40 agonist ivuxolimab in advanced cancers. The CDR3 contains 16 residues. Germline V gives CDR1 LNHDA, CDR2 SQIVND (reference sequence). V was cut by 1 base and J by 0 bases, with 10 bases left in between. With respect to this clone: Its target is not known.

Findings and limits, study-wide: Which antigen the expanded peripheral T cells recognized is unknown. Partial responders at 0.1-3.0 mg/kg showed near-lowest clonal expansion.

Data came from immunoSEQ multiplex PCR; TCRdb stores just in-frame clones and leaves some out. This table has 15,000 to 20,000 clones, roughly 80% appearing once. V usage is TRBV19 and J usage is TRBJ2-1, with D possibly TRBD2 on 6 matching bases. The TCR was taken from an adult with an advanced solid tumor such as melanoma, head and neck, liver or kidney cancer. The sample in question was CD4+ or CD8+ T cells sorted from blood, obtained in a trial of the OX40 agonist ivuxolimab. The CDR3 DNA reads TGTGCCAGTAGTATAGTCGGGGGAGGCTCCTACAATGAGCAGTTCTTC. Translating it yields CASSIVGGGSYNEQFF.